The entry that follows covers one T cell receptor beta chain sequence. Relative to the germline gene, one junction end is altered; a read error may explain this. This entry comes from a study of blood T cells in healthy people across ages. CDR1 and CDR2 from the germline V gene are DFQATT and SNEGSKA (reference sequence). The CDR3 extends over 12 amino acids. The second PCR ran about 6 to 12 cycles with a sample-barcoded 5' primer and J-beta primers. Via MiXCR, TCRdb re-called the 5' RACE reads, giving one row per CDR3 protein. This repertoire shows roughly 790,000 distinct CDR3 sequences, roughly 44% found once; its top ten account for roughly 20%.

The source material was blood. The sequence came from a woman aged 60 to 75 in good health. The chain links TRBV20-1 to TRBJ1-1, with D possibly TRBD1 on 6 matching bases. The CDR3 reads CRPDRTNTEAFF. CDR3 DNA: TGTAGGCCTGACAGGACGAACACTGAAGCTTTCTTT.